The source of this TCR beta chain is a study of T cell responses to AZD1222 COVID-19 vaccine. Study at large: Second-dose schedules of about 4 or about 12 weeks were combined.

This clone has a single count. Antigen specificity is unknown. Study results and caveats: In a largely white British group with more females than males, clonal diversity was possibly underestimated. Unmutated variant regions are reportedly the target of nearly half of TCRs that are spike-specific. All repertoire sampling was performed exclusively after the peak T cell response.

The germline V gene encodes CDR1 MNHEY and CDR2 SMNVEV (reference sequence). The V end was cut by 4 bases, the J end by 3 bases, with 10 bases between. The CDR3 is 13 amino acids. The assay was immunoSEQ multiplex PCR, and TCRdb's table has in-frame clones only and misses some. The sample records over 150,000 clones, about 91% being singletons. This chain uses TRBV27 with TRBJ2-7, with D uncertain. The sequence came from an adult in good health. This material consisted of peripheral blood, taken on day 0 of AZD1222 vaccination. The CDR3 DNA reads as TGTGCCAGCAGTTACAGAATGGACTACGAGCAGTACTTC. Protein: CASSYRMDYEQYF.